What follows are 29 T cell receptor beta chains derived from one specimen sequenced in a study of response to subunit inactivated influenza vaccine. From the RT-PCR reads, TCRdb called clonotypes with MiXCR, one entry per CDR3 protein. The sample records 600,000 to 700,000 distinct CDR3 sequences, less than 15% being singletons. Sequencing was performed on PBMCs from blood, taken 14 to 15 days before vaccination. These receptor sequences come from a man aged 45 to 65 who received an inactivated influenza vaccine.

The rearrangement links TRBV5-1 to TRBJ1-6; possibly TRBD1 for D (6 bases). Germline V CDR1 and CDR2: SGHRS, YFSETQ. The CDR3 has 16 amino acids. V lost 0 bases and J 4 bases, leaving 11 bases between the germline ends. The CDR3 coding sequence is TGCGCCAGCAGCTTGGCCGGACAGAAATATAATTCACCCCTCCACTTT. This translates into CASSLAGQKYNSPLHF.

This clonotype has only a few counts. J is TRBJ2-7 and V is TRBV2; D uncertain. The germline V and J ends were trimmed by 8 bases and 0 bases, with 14 bases remaining between them. The CDR3 is 14 amino acids. Germline V gene data show CDR1 as SNHLY and CDR2 as FYNNEI. The CDR3 DNA is TGTGCCAGCCACGACGTCCAATTCTCCTACGAGCAGTACTTC. Amino acid sequence: CASHDVQFSYEQYF.

This clonotype was seen ten or more times. The chain carries TRBV5-1 and TRBJ2-7; D unclear. Per the germline V gene, CDR1 is SGHRS and CDR2 is YFSETQ. CDR3 size: 15 residues. Trimming removed 2 bases from V and 1 base from J, with 13 bases in between. The CDR3 coding sequence is TGCGCCAGCAGCTTATTGGCGAGCTCGTCCTACGAGCAGTACTTC. It is translated as CASSLLASSSYEQYF.

CDR3 nucleotide sequence: TGCAGTGACTCGGCCGGACAGGGGCGGTTTGAAGCTTTCTTT. Translated: CSDSAGQGRFEAFF. This chain connects TRBV20-1 to TRBJ1-1, with 9 bases aligning to TRBD1. CDR1 is DFQATT, CDR2 SNEGSKA, per germline (reference sequence). The trim removed 7 bases at V and 7 bases at J, leaving 13 bases unmatched. The CDR3 is 14 amino acids.

This clonotype came up a few times. The rearrangement joins TRBV6-2 or TRBV6-3 to TRBJ2-7; 9 bases are a match to TRBD2. Germline-derived CDR1 and CDR2 are MNHEY and SVGEGT. The CDR3 runs 16 residues. V dropped 0 bases and J dropped 3; count of bases not matched to a gene: 6. CDR3 in amino acids: CASSYSTKRGDYEQYF. The CDR3 DNA reads TGTGCCAGCAGTTACTCGACTAAGCGGGGGGACTACGAGCAGTACTTC.

This clonotype was recorded at least ten times. The chain has TRBV24-1 and TRBJ2-1, with unresolved D. This CDR3 is 11 amino acids long. Germline assignment: CDR1 KGHDR and CDR2 SFDVKD. V lost 9 bases and J 9 bases, leaving 11 bases between the germline ends. Here the CDR3 reads CATSRYAEQFF. CDR3 DNA sequence: TGTGCCACCTCCCGGTACGCTGAGCAGTTCTTC.

In this sample, this clonotype turned up many times. The chain joins TRBV7-6 to TRBJ2-5; D is possibly TRBD2 (5 bases). Germline V gives CDR1 SGHVS, CDR2 FNYEAQ. This CDR3 comprises 13 residues. The V and J ends lost 5 bases and 5 bases respectively, with 12 bases between them. The CDR3 loop is CASSKPGGETQYF. CDR3 DNA sequence: TGTGCCAGCAGCAAGCCGGGCGGGGAGACCCAGTACTTC.

This chain uses TRBV14 with TRBJ2-1; weak D call: TRBD1 (5 bases). This CDR3 spans 14 amino acids. Germline V CDR1 and CDR2: SGHDN, FVKESK. Between the trimmed V and J ends, which lost 1 base and 6 bases, there was a span of 10 bases. Written as DNA, the CDR3 is TGTGCCAGCAGCCAAGCTTGGGGCGGCAATGAGCAGTTCTTC. Amino acids: CASSQAWGGNEQFF.

This clonotype was detected only a few times. The CDR3 region has the DNA TGTGCCAGCAGTAGCGGCGCCTATTCACCCCTCCACTTT. Its translation is CASSSGAYSPLHF. The chain couples TRBV12-3 or TRBV12-4 to TRBJ1-6; D uncertain. V was clipped by 5 bases and J by 8 bases, with 10 bases between them. The length of the CDR3 is 13 residues.

This clonotype was detected a few times. The J gene is TRBJ2-5, the V gene TRBV5-1, with 7 bases that match TRBD2. This CDR3 has 16 amino acids. Germline V gene data show CDR1 as SGHRS and CDR2 as YFSETQ. V trimming: 6 bases; J trimming: 1 base; junction bases outside the gene matches: 12. In DNA, the CDR3 is TGCGCCAGCACCTTCTGGGCGGGAGATACCCAAGAGACCCAGTACTTC. Protein product: CASTFWAGDTQETQYF.

This clonotype has a handful of counts. V is TRBV29-1 and J is TRBJ2-7; either TRBD1 or TRBD2 may fit D (5 bases each). CDR1 is SQVTM and CDR2 is ANQGSEA in the germline V gene. Between the trimmed V and J ends, which lost 1 base and 6 bases, there was a span of 16 bases. CDR3 length: 14 amino acids. The CDR3 reads CSVEVSGSGGEQYF. In nucleotides, the CDR3 is TGCAGCGTTGAAGTCTCGGGGTCTGGGGGCGAGCAGTACTTC.

This clonotype occurred a few times. This chain connects TRBV12-3 or TRBV12-4 to TRBJ2-2, with 9 bases lining up with TRBD1. Trimming at V came to 6 bases and at J to 7 bases, leaving 9 bases not matched to a gene. The CDR3 sequence is 15 residues long. The CDR3 DNA is TGTGCCAGCAGGGAGACAGGGGGAGGAGGCGGGGAGCTGTTTTTT. Encoded protein: CASRETGGGGGELFF.

V is TRBV2 and J is TRBJ1-2; weak D call: TRBD1 (6 bases). From germline, CDR1 is SNHLY and CDR2 FYNNEI. The CDR3 extends over 13 amino acids. V dropped 6 bases and J dropped 7 bases, with 15 bases sitting between them. The chain's CDR3 is CASRQSGGFGYTF. CDR3 nucleotide sequence: TGTGCCAGCAGACAGTCGGGGGGCTTTGGCTACACCTTC.

The J gene is TRBJ2-2, the V gene TRBV5-1; TRBD2 matches 9 bases. The trim removed 6 bases at V and 2 bases at J, leaving 11 bases unmatched. The CDR3 has 17 amino acids. Germline CDR1 is SGHRS and CDR2 is YFSETQ. The CDR3 nucleotides read TGCGCCAGCACCGGGATAGCGGGAGTACTCAACACCGGGGAGCTGTTTTTT. Protein: CASTGIAGVLNTGELFF. The full variable domain, in which reference TRBV5-1 and TRBJ2-2 provide the parts outside the CDR3, is KAGVTQTPRYLIKTRGQQVTLSCSPISGHRSVSWYQQTPGQGLQFLFEYFSETQRNKGNFPGRFSGRQFSNSRSEMNVSTLELGDSALYLCASTGIAGVLNTGELFFGEGSRLTVL.

This clonotype has a count of ten or more. J is TRBJ2-5 and V is TRBV29-1; D gene uncertain. This CDR3 has 10 amino acids. The germline V gene encodes CDR1 SQVTM and CDR2 ANQGSEA. V gave up 3 bases and J gave up 5 bases, with 4 bases separating them. The CDR3 reads CSVEGETQYF. The CDR3 DNA is TGCAGCGTTGAGGGGGAGACCCAGTACTTC.

J is TRBJ2-2 and V is TRBV4-3, with 11 bases matching TRBD2. J gave up 10 bases and V 1 base, and 11 bases lay outside the gene matches. Germline V gives CDR1 LGHNA, CDR2 YSLEER. The CDR3 spans 17 residues. The DNA for the CDR3 is TGCGCCAGCAGCCAAGGCGCCGGGACTAGCGGTTTTATGGAGCTGTTTTTT. Translation: CASSQGAGTSGFMELFF.

This clonotype was counted many times. The rearrangement joins TRBV4-1 to TRBJ2-2; D may be TRBD1 or TRBD2 (5 bases each). Germline V gives CDR1 MGHRA, CDR2 YSYEKL. The V end was cut by 0 bases, the J end by 5 bases, with 7 bases between. CDR3 size: 14 residues. The CDR3 loop is CASSQEGRTGELFF. The CDR3 DNA reads as TGCGCCAGCAGCCAAGAGGGACGTACCGGGGAGCTGTTTTTT.

The chain recombines TRBV7-8 with TRBJ2-5; D unresolved. The CDR3 contains 14 residues. Germline loops: CDR1 SGHVS, CDR2 FQNEAQ. V lost 5 bases to trimming and J lost 5 bases, with 15 bases between them. The DNA of the CDR3 is TGTGCCAGCAGCCCCCGGGCCTCGGCGGAGACCCAGTACTTC. Protein: CASSPRASAETQYF.

The chain uses TRBV15 and TRBJ2-1; D not resolved. Trimming took off 3 bases at V and 1 base at J, with 7 bases between the two ends. Looked up from germline, CDR1 is LNHNV and CDR2 is YYDKDF (reference sequence). The CDR3 runs 14 residues. In DNA form, the CDR3 reads TGTGCCACCAGCAGTATACTTTCCTACAATGAGCAGTTCTTC. It translates to CATSSILSYNEQFF.

This clonotype was detected only a few times. The chain combines TRBV29-1 with TRBJ1-1; no definite D call. This CDR3 is built from 11 residues. The germline V gene encodes CDR1 SQVTM and CDR2 ANQGSEA. The V gene lost 7 bases and the J gene lost 0 bases, with 6 bases spanning the gap. The CDR3 loop reads CSGWLNTEAFF. DNA for the CDR3: TGCAGCGGATGGCTGAACACTGAAGCTTTCTTT.

V and J are TRBV12-3 or TRBV12-4 and TRBJ2-3; D uncertain. The CDR3 is 14 residues long. V gave up 7 bases and J gave up 0 bases, with 11 bases separating them. The CDR3 is CASKTRASTDTQYF. The CDR3 DNA reads TGTGCCAGCAAAACAAGAGCTAGCACAGATACGCAGTATTTT.

In its sample, this clonotype was seen a few times. This chain connects TRBV7-2 to TRBJ2-3, with D possibly TRBD2 on 5 matching bases. Germline V gene data show CDR1 as SGHTA and CDR2 as FQGNSA. Trimming removed 5 bases at V and 7 bases at J, with 10 bases between. This CDR3 comprises 12 residues. The CDR3 DNA reads as TGTGCCAGCAGCCCACCGGGGAATACGCAGTATTTT. Translation: CASSPPGNTQYF.

This chain connects TRBV20-1 to TRBJ2-1, with TRBD2 matching over 7 bases. This CDR3 has 13 residues. Germline loops: CDR1 DFQATT, CDR2 SNEGSKA (reference sequence). With 0 bases clipped from V and 9 bases from J, the junction kept 5 bases outside the gene matches. Written as DNA, the CDR3 is TGCAGTGCTAGAGATTTGGCGGGAGTTGAGCAGTTCTTC. This encodes CSARDLAGVEQFF.

This clonotype was picked up many times. CDR3 nucleotide sequence: TGTGCCAGCAGCTTAGTCTCCGTTACTAGCACAGATACGCAGTATTTT. Its protein product is CASSLVSVTSTDTQYF. This chain uses TRBV7-2 with TRBJ2-3; D is unresolved. The CDR3 has 16 residues. Germline V gene lookup returns CDR1 SGHTA and CDR2 FQGNSA. V was clipped by 1 base and J by 0 bases, with 11 bases between them. Drawing the rest from reference TRBV7-2 and TRBJ2-3, the complete variable domain is GAGVSQSPSNKVTEKGKDVELRCDPISGHTALYWYRQSLGQGLEFLIYFQGNSAPDKSGLPSDRFSAERTGGSVSTLTIQRTQQEDSAVYLCASSLVSVTSTDTQYFGPGTRLTVL.

This clonotype showed up just a few times. CDR3 bases: TGTGCCAGCAGCCAAGTTCTGACTAGCGGAAGCAGTGAGCAGTTCTTC. Its protein product is CASSQVLTSGSSEQFF. The chain joins TRBV3-1 to TRBJ2-1, with 9 bases lining up with TRBD2. The V and J ends lost 1 base and 9 bases, in that order; junction bases with no gene match: 10. Germline V CDR1 and CDR2: LGHDT, YNNKEL (reference sequence). CDR3 length: 16 amino acids.

V gene TRBV20-1 combines with J gene TRBJ1-6, with 7 bases identical to TRBD1. The V gene end was trimmed by 0 bases and the J gene end by 10 bases; junction bases not matched to a gene: 9. The CDR3 extends over 15 amino acids. Looked up from germline, CDR1 is DFQATT and CDR2 is SNEGSKA (reference sequence). This CDR3 reads CSARDRGQPRSPLHF. The CDR3 coding sequence is TGCAGTGCTAGAGACAGGGGACAGCCCAGGTCACCCCTCCACTTT.

This clonotype was detected many times. In DNA form, the CDR3 reads TGTGCCAGCAGAAGGACAGAGGACTACAATGAGCAGTTCTTC. Translation: CASRRTEDYNEQFF. The rearrangement links TRBV28 to TRBJ2-1; D is perhaps TRBD1 (6 bases). This CDR3 is built from 14 residues. The germline CDR1 and CDR2 sequences are MDHEN and SYDVKM. V gave up 6 bases and J gave up 3 bases, with 12 bases separating them.

This clonotype was seen many times. V is TRBV5-1 and J is TRBJ1-1; D ambiguous. The CDR3 is made up of 14 amino acids. Germline-derived CDR1 and CDR2 are SGHRS and YFSETQ. The ends were cut back, 4 bases at V and 1 base at J, with 11 bases in the middle. Here the CDR3 reads CASSPGPANTEAFF. CDR3 in DNA: TGCGCCAGCAGCCCGGGCCCCGCGAACACTGAAGCTTTCTTT.

In DNA form, the CDR3 reads TGCGCCAGCAGCAGAGCAGGTATCACAGATACGCAGTATTTT. It yields the protein CASSRAGITDTQYF. The chain has TRBV5-1 and TRBJ2-3; D ambiguous. CDR3 length equals 14 residues. Trimming left V 4 bases short and J 2 bases short, with 11 bases between. Per the germline V gene, CDR1 is SGHRS and CDR2 is YFSETQ.